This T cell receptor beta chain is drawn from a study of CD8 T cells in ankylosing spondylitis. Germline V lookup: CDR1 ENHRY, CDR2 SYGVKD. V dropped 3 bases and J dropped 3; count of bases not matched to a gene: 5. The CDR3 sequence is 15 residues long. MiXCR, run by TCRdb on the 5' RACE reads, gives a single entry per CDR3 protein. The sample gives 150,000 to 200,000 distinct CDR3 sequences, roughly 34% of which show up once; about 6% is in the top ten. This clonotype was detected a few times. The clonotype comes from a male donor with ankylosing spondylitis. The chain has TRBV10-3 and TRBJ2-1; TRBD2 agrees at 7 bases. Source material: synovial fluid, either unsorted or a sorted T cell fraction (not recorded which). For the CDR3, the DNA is TGTGCCATCAGTGATGGCCCGGGAGGCTACAATGAGCAGTTCTTC. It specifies CAISDGPGGYNEQFF.